This is a list of T cell receptor beta chains from one sample in a study of CD8 T cells in Susac syndrome. TCRdb called the immunoSEQ multiplex PCR reads again in MiXCR, with one record for every CDR3 protein. The data contain 250,000 to 300,000 distinct CDR3 sequences, 89% of them seen just once; the ten biggest clones take up roughly 0.17%. The sequencing sample was made of CD8+ T cells from PBMCs. These receptors all come from a human donor with multiple sclerosis. The CDR3 runs from the conserved cysteine through the conserved F or W. Each record gives: J gene, D gene, V gene, CDR3 protein, CDR3 DNA. D genes are given only for firm matches.

>TRBJ2-7|TRBD2|TRBV7-9
CASTWEGDSGRSSYEQYF
TGTGCCAGCACCTGGGAGGGGGACAGCGGGAGGAGCTCCTACGAGCAGTACTTC
>TRBJ2-2|NA|TRBV19
CASSIVDTGELFF
TGTGCCAGTAGTATTGTAGACACCGGGGAGCTGTTTTTT
>TRBJ2-1|TRBD1|TRBV10-3
CAISEQGGSTGGIGQFF
TGTGCCATCAGTGAGCAAGGCGGGTCGACAGGGGGCATCGGGCAGTTCTTC
>TRBJ1-5|NA|TRBV28
CASSLWGRLYSNQPQHF
TGTGCCAGCAGTTTATGGGGCAGGCTATATAGCAATCAGCCCCAGCATTTT
>TRBJ2-1|NA|TRBV20-1
CSARDLLANRYNEQFF
TGCAGTGCTAGAGATCTCCTAGCGAACAGATACAATGAGCAGTTCTTC
>TRBJ1-5|TRBD1|TRBV28
CASSSGQGGNQPQHF
TGTGCCAGCAGTTCCGGACAGGGTGGCAATCAGCCCCAGCATTTT
>TRBJ2-2|NA|TRBV11-2
CASSQPGVNTGELFF
TGTGCCAGCAGCCAACCAGGGGTAAACACCGGGGAGCTGTTTTTT
>TRBJ1-2|NA|TRBV28
CASSPNYGYTF
TGTGCCAGCAGTCCAAACTATGGCTACACCTTC
>TRBJ1-2|NA|TRBV30
CAWEGGRGYGYTF
TGTGCCTGGGAGGGGGGTAGAGGCTATGGCTACACCTTC
>TRBJ1-5|TRBD1|TRBV28
CASSKGTGLSLSNQPQHF
TGTGCCAGCAGTAAGGGGACAGGGCTCAGTTTAAGCAATCAGCCCCAGCATTTT
>TRBJ2-5|NA|TRBV18
CASSATGYRGETQYF
TGTGCCAGCTCAGCCACAGGGTATCGAGGAGAGACCCAGTACTTC
>TRBJ2-3|TRBD2|TRBV12-3/TRBV12-4
CASSVAGVIDTQYF
TGTGCCAGCAGTGTAGCGGGAGTGATAGATACGCAGTATTTT